Following are 27 T cell receptor beta chains from one sample sequenced in a study of CD8+ T cells in alopecia areata. cDNA reverse transcribed from extracted RNA served as the sequencing template. The assay was immunoSEQ multiplex PCR, and TCRdb's table has in-frame clones only and misses some. This repertoire holds under 350,000 clones, and none appear only once. Pooled cells of cutaneous lymph node origin were sorted on CD4, CD8alpha, NKG2D, NKG2ACE and other markers. The specimen was CD4+ T cells sorted from a lymph node. Source of these receptors: a C3H/HeJ mouse with alopecia areata. Mouse strain MHC haplotype: H2-k.

This clone was detected a few times. Mouse gene names and germline throughout. The observed sequence ends 4 residues before the CDR3 terminus, with the missing tail filled in from the germline J gene. The V call is TRBV31, the J call TRBJ2-3; D is uncertain. The germline CDR1 and CDR2 sequences are GKSSPN and SITVG. With 0 bases removed from V and 3 bases from J, the gap between germline ends came to 7 bases. The CDR3 is 13 residues long. The DNA read from the CDR3 is TGTGCCTGGAGTCTAAGCAGGGCAGAA. Amino acids: CAWSLSRAE. The complete CDR3 reads CAWSLSRAETLYF. Variable domain in full (rest from reference TRBV31 and TRBJ2-3): AQTIHQWPVAEIKAVGSPLSLGCTIKGKSSPNLYWYWQATGGTLQQLFYSITVGQVESVVQLNLSASRPKDDQFILSTEKLLLSHSGFYLCAWSLSRAETLYFGSGTRLTVL.

On this clone: Gene names follow the mouse nomenclature. The read halts 4 residues ahead of the CDR3 end, with the missing end drawn from the germline J gene. The V and J genes are TRBV5 and TRBJ2-1; 11 bases map to TRBD2. Per germline, CDR1 LGHNA and CDR2 YNLKQL (reference sequence). This CDR3 spans 16 amino acids. V shed 0 bases, J shed 6 bases, and the junction held 4 bases outside the gene matches. The CDR3 region is CASSQDRGLGVAEQFF. The CDR3 bases that were read are TGTGCCAGCAGCCAAGATAGGGGACTGGGGGTTGCT.

On this clone itself: Each gene name is a mouse one. The read ends 4 residues before the CDR3 terminus; that terminus is restored from the germline J gene. The rearrangement links TRBV19 to TRBJ1-1, with 7 bases aligning to TRBD1. Germline V CDR1 and CDR2: FNHDT, SITEND (reference sequence). This CDR3 has 15 amino acids. Unmatched junction bases numbered 6, after V lost 1 base and J lost 3 bases. The CDR3 protein is CASSIRQGRYTEVFF. The sequenced CDR3 bases are TGTGCCAGCAGTATAAGACAGGGTCGATACACA.

This clone has ten or more counts. Each gene name is a mouse one. Read sequence stops 4 residues before the CDR3 end, and the germline J gene provides the missing end. At the DNA level, this CDR3 is encoded by other sequences in the same sample as well. This chain links TRBV13-3 with TRBJ2-2; 9 positions match TRBD1. There are 14 residues in the CDR3. Germline V gives CDR1 NNHDY, CDR2 SYVADS. V lost 5 bases and J lost 1; bases outside the gene matches: 0. Here the CDR3 reads CASRDRGNTGQLYF. The sequenced part of the CDR3 DNA is TGTGCCAGCAGGGACAGGGGAAACACCGGG.

This clone was counted between two and nine times. Mouse gene names and germline throughout. The read terminates 4 residues ahead of where the CDR3 ends, so the germline J gene completes it. This sample includes further DNA sequences coding for the same CDR3. This chain connects TRBV13-3 to TRBJ1-2; 8 bases match TRBD1. V lost 5 bases and J lost 3; bases outside the gene matches: 6. This CDR3 comprises 14 residues. CDR1 and CDR2 (germline): NNHDY, SYVADS. The covered CDR3 bases are TGTGCCAGCAGCCGTCAGGGGGCCGACTCC. Its translation: CASSRQGADS. The whole CDR3 protein is CASSRQGADSDYTF.

This clone was detected a few times. Gene names and germline match the mouse. The read is 4 residues too short to cover the CDR3 end, so that end is filled in from the germline J gene. The gene calls are TRBV13-3 and TRBJ2-2; 9 nucleotides line up with TRBD2. The V gene's germline CDR1 is NNHDY and CDR2 SYVADS. The V segment lost 7 bases and the J segment 4 bases; nucleotides outside the gene matches: 2. The length of the CDR3 is 13 residues. CDR3 sequence: CASRDWATGQLYF. The CDR3 DNA, read in part, is TGTGCCAGCCGGGACTGGGCCACCGGG.

The sample holds a few counts of this clone. Gene names and germline refer to mouse. The sequence runs out 4 residues before the end of the CDR3; the remainder is reconstructed from the germline J gene. The chain links TRBV31 to TRBJ2-3, with TRBD2 identical over 8 bases. Per germline, CDR1 GKSSPN and CDR2 SITVG. The CDR3 sequence is 13 residues long. CDR3: CAWARDWKETLYF. The CDR3 bases that were read are TGTGCCTGGGCCCGGGACTGGAAAGAA.

Only a few counts were recorded for this clone. The junction departs from germline at one end; a sequencing error may be responsible. Gene names are the mouse ones. The DNA read from the CDR3 is TGTGCCAGCAGCGATGACAGGGGAGGTCTCGCAAACTCC. It is translated as CASSDDRGGLANS. Given in full, the CDR3 is CASSDDRGGLANSDYTF. The gene calls are TRBV13-1 and TRBJ1-2; 8 nucleotides agree with TRBD1. The read ends 4 residues shy of where the CDR3 ends; the end is completed using the germline J gene. Germline CDR1 and CDR2: NSHNY and SYGAGN. This CDR3 is 17 amino acids long.

A note on this clone: Genes here carry mouse names. The CDR3 end is not reached by the read, which stops 3 residues before it; the germline J gene fills it in. V gene TRBV13-2 combines with J gene TRBJ1-6, with a weak D call TRBD1 (6 bases). TRBJ1-6 is known as an ORF, though its function is uncertain. CDR3 length: 13 amino acids. Looked up from germline, CDR1 is NNHNN and CDR2 is SYGAGS (reference sequence). The CDR3 region is CASGDAPGQPLYF. Partial CDR3 DNA: TGTGCCAGCGGTGATGCACCGGGACAGCCC.

For this clone: Each gene name is a mouse one. The CDR3 end lies 4 residues beyond the end of the read and is filled in from the germline J gene. The J gene is TRBJ2-3, the V gene TRBV31; 9 bases are shared with TRBD2. Germline loops: CDR1 GKSSPN, CDR2 SITVG. The CDR3 has 15 amino acids. V shed 5 bases, J shed 0 bases, and the junction held 6 bases outside the gene matches. CDR3 DNA, as far as it was read: TGTGCCTGGGGGACTGGGAGCTCTAGTGCAGAA. It translates to CAWGTGSSSAE. Given in full, the CDR3 is CAWGTGSSSAETLYF.

Concerning this clone itself: Here the gene names and germline are mouse. Read coverage stops 4 residues before the CDR3 terminus; the germline J gene supplies the remainder. The V gene is TRBV2, the J gene TRBJ2-1; 7 bases line up with TRBD2. Germline CDR1 is LGHNA and CDR2 is YSYQKL. The CDR3 is 15 amino acids. V dropped 0 bases and J dropped 2; count of bases not matched to a gene: 1. The part of the CDR3 DNA that was read is TGTGCCAGCAGCCAAGACGGGACTGACTATGCT. The encoded protein is CASSQDGTDYA. The full CDR3 protein is CASSQDGTDYAEQFF.

Of note for this clone: Gene names are the mouse ones. The read falls 4 residues short of the CDR3 end, and the missing part is taken from the germline J gene. The rearrangement joins TRBV13-1 to TRBJ2-3; TRBD1 aligns across 7 bases. Germline assignment: CDR1 NSHNY and CDR2 SYGAGN. V gave up 5 bases and J gave up 0 bases; unmatched junction bases: 6. The CDR3 sequence is 15 residues long. The CDR3 spells CASRGQNYSAETLYF. The part of the CDR3 DNA that was read is TGTGCCAGCAGGGGACAGAATTATAGTGCAGAA.

This clone was counted between two and nine times. All gene names here are mouse names. Other DNA variants within this sample encode the same CDR3. The sequenced part of the CDR3 DNA is TGTGCCAGCAGCCAACTGAGTTAT. As protein: CASSQLSY. The full CDR3 reads CASSQLSYEQYF. This sequence joins TRBV5 and TRBJ2-7; D is uncertain. With the read ending 4 residues before the CDR3 end, the germline J gene is used to fill in that end. Germline V gene data show CDR1 as LGHNA and CDR2 as YNLKQL (reference sequence). The CDR3 consists of 12 residues.

Comment on this clone: Genes and germline come from the mouse. The read ends 4 residues before the CDR3 terminus; that terminus is restored from the germline J gene. Distinct nucleotide sequences in the sample also encode this CDR3. The V gene is TRBV13-3, the J gene TRBJ1-1; 7 bases match TRBD1. J gave up 1 base and V 3 bases, and 0 bases lay outside the gene matches. The CDR3 extends over 13 amino acids. Germline values: CDR1 NNHDY, CDR2 SYVADS. CDR3 loop: CASSAGGNTEVFF. Incomplete CDR3 DNA: TGTGCCAGCAGTGCAGGGGGAAACACA.

This clone appeared a few times. The gene symbols are mouse symbols. The CDR3 end falls 4 residues outside the read, so it is completed with the germline J gene. The rearrangement links TRBV31 to TRBJ2-5, with no clear D. The CDR3 sequence is 12 residues long. The germline V gene encodes CDR1 GKSSPN and CDR2 SITVG. The covered CDR3 bases are TGTGCCTGGAGCCAGCTCGGAGAC. It encodes CAWSQLGD. The whole CDR3 is CAWSQLGDTQYF.

This clone was seen a handful of times. Mouse gene names apply. CDR3 region: CAWSPGGAHNSPLYF. Incomplete CDR3 DNA: TGTGCCTGGAGTCCGGGGGGCGCCCATAATTCGCCC. The V and J genes are TRBV31 and TRBJ1-6; TRBD1 is a possible D gene (6 bases). The read finishes 3 residues shy of the CDR3 end, and the germline J gene is used to complete it. TRBJ1-6 is an open reading frame, and its role is uncertain. This CDR3 spans 15 amino acids. V shed 1 base and J shed 5 bases, with 12 bases lying between them. Germline lookup yields CDR1 GKSSPN and CDR2 SITVG.

This clone was observed a handful of times. Genes and germline come from the mouse. Other DNA sequences of this sample code for an identical CDR3. CDR3 sequence: CAWSLGQGYNSPLYF. CDR3 bases read: TGTGCCTGGAGTCTCGGACAGGGATATAATTCGCCC. The chain has TRBV31 and TRBJ1-6; TRBD1 matches at 8 bases. Sequencing ends 3 residues short of the CDR3 end; the germline J gene provides the rest. TRBJ1-6 is marked as an open reading frame, function uncertain. The CDR3 consists of 15 residues. Germline assignment: CDR1 GKSSPN and CDR2 SITVG. With V trimmed by 0 bases and J by 4 bases, 2 bases remained unmatched.

This clone was observed a handful of times. Germline and genes here are mouse. Sequencing ends 4 residues short of the CDR3 end; the germline J gene provides the rest. V gene TRBV31 combines with J gene TRBJ1-2; 7 bases agree with TRBD1. This CDR3 has 15 amino acids. The germline CDR1 and CDR2 sequences are GKSSPN and SITVG. The covered CDR3 bases are TGTGCCTGGAGTCTACAGGGGCGAATTTGGTCC. Its translation is CAWSLQGRIWS. The entire CDR3 reads CAWSLQGRIWSDYTF.

A word on this clone: Genes here carry mouse names. The CDR3 extends 4 residues past the end of the read, so its final part is completed from the germline J gene. This chain connects TRBV16 to TRBJ2-1; TRBD2 matches 8 bases. The CDR3 spans 16 residues. The V and J ends lost 4 bases and 0 bases, in that order; junction bases with no gene match: 5. Germline CDR1 is SGHSA and CDR2 is FRNQAP. CDR3 amino acids: CASSSRTGPNYAEQFF. Incomplete CDR3 DNA: TGTGCAAGCAGCTCTCGGACTGGGCCTAACTATGCT.

This clone was counted between two and nine times. Gene names denote mouse genes. The part of the CDR3 DNA that was read is TGTGCCAACAGGGGAAACACCGGG. It yields the protein CANRGNTG. The whole CDR3 protein is CANRGNTGQLYF. This rearrangement joins TRBV31 to TRBJ2-2; 7 nucleotides align to TRBD1. The CDR3 end is not reached by the read, which stops 4 residues before it; the germline J gene fills it in. The CDR3 loop spans 12 amino acids. The V gene end was trimmed by 8 bases and the J gene end by 1 base; junction bases not matched to a gene: 1. Germline V CDR1 and CDR2: GKSSPN, SITVG.

The table lists this clone with a few counts. Each gene name is a mouse one. The CDR3 loop is CAWSPTGEVFYAEQFF. CDR3 DNA, as far as it was read: TGTGCCTGGAGTCCGACAGGGGAGGTGTTCTATGCT. V usage is TRBV31 and J usage is TRBJ2-1, with TRBD1 matching 8 bases. The read ends 4 residues before the CDR3 terminus; that terminus is restored from the germline J gene. Germline V gene sequence: CDR1 GKSSPN, CDR2 SITVG. V was clipped by 1 base and J by 3 bases; unmatched bases: 8. This CDR3 is built from 16 residues.

Only a few counts were recorded for this clone. Genes and germline are mouse. The read falls 4 residues short of the CDR3 end, and the missing part is taken from the germline J gene. The chain combines TRBV4 with TRBJ1-1, with D perhaps TRBD1 (5 bases). Germline loops: CDR1 LGHDT, CDR2 YNNKQL (reference sequence). This CDR3 spans 13 amino acids. Trimming left V 5 bases short and J 3 bases short, with 10 bases between. This CDR3 reads CASSAGRDTEVFF. The DNA read from the CDR3 is TGTGCCAGCAGCGCAGGGAGGGACACA.

In this sample, this clone turned up a few times. Gene names are the mouse ones. The CDR3 end falls 4 residues outside the read, so it is completed with the germline J gene. The V gene is TRBV13-1, the J gene TRBJ2-5; D perhaps matches TRBD1 (5 bases). V was trimmed by 0 bases and J by 1 base, leaving 12 bases between them. The germline gives CDR1 NSHNY, CDR2 SYGAGN. The CDR3 loop spans 16 amino acids. This CDR3 is CASSDEGRVDQDTQYF. CDR3 bases read: TGTGCCAGCAGTGATGAAGGCAGGGTGGACCAAGAC.

This clone occurred a few times. Mouse names are used for the genes. The read comes to an end 4 residues before the CDR3 does, leaving the germline J gene to fill in the end. Other DNA sequences in this sample translate to the same CDR3. The rearrangement uses TRBV13-3 and TRBJ2-4; D not resolved. V lost 2 bases and J lost 3, with 4 bases in between. CDR3 length: 12 residues. Germline V CDR1 and CDR2: NNHDY, SYVADS. Incomplete CDR3 DNA: TGTGCCAGCAGTGACCTCCAAAAC. Its protein is CASSDLQN. The whole CDR3 sequence is CASSDLQNTLYF.

This clone was seen only a few times. Genes here carry mouse names. Read sequence stops 4 residues before the CDR3 end, and the germline J gene provides the missing end. This rearrangement joins TRBV13-3 to TRBJ2-1; 11 bases fit TRBD2. CDR1 is NNHDY and CDR2 is SYVADS in the germline V gene. The junction had 4 bases not matched to a gene; V was cut back by 2 bases and J by 3 bases. This CDR3 has 16 amino acids. The CDR3 sequence is CASSDADWGGYAEQFF. Incomplete CDR3 DNA: TGTGCCAGCAGTGACGCTGACTGGGGGGGCTATGCT.

There are a few counts of this clone. Mouse gene names apply. The CDR3 loop is CASSRTIAETLYF. Incomplete CDR3 DNA: TGTGCCAGCAGCCGGACAATTGCAGAA. This chain connects TRBV13-3 to TRBJ2-3; D may be TRBD1 (5 bases). The read gets to within 4 residues of the CDR3 end, and the germline J gene fills in the rest. This CDR3 is 13 amino acids long. V lost 5 bases, J lost 2 bases, and 9 bases lay in between. Germline V lookup: CDR1 NNHDY, CDR2 SYVADS.

Turning to this clone: The listed genes are named as in mouse. The sequence runs out 3 residues before the end of the CDR3; the remainder is reconstructed from the germline J gene. J is TRBJ1-6 and V is TRBV5; 7 bases match TRBD1. TRBJ1-6 carries the ORF label, with uncertain function. Germline loops: CDR1 LGHNA, CDR2 YNLKQL (reference sequence). V was pared by 0 bases and J by 4 bases, with 3 bases of the junction left unmatched. The CDR3 is 16 residues long. CDR3 DNA (partial): TGTGCCAGCAGCCAAGAGCCAGGGGGTTATAATTCGCCC. Translated, it gives CASSQEPGGYNSP. The complete CDR3 sequence is CASSQEPGGYNSPLYF.